In its sample, the clone carrying this T cell receptor beta chain was seen a few times. This sample is part of a study of blood T cell repertoires in COVID-19. Germline CDR1 and CDR2: LGHDT and YNNKEL (reference sequence). The CDR3 has 13 residues. Trimming cost V 8 bases and J 4 bases; bases outside gene matches: 2. As handled by the study authors: How many nucleated cells were present was estimated from reference gene primer amplification. Measured with immunoSEQ multiplex PCR; TCRdb has only the in-frame clones, and not every one. That table gives V, J and clone size, and the DNA gave D and trimming. The sample carries 180,000 or so clones, 76% recorded once.

This chain links TRBV3-1 (or the pseudogene TRBV3-2) with TRBJ2-7; 13 positions agree with TRBD2. Sequencing was done on a sample of peripheral blood. This TCR was sampled from a woman aged 50 to 60 with active or convalescent COVID-19. CDR3 coding DNA: TGTGCCAGCGGACTAGCGGGGGCTTACGAGCAGTACTTC. It codes for CASGLAGAYEQYF.